The entry below gives a single TCR beta chain sequence along with its context. Its specificity is not known. CDR1 and CDR2 from the germline V gene are SGHVS and FNYEAQ. Trimming stripped 7 bases from V and 3 bases from J, with 12 bases between. The CDR3 runs 13 residues. This record comes from a study of T cell repertoires in cytomegalovirus infection. Study conclusions and caveats: There were carriers of CMV plus the relevant HLA, and cumulative public TCR beta family frequency identified them.

Each CDR3 protein is one row after TCRdb ran MiXCR on the reads. The repertoire holds about a million distinct CDR3 sequences, with less than 40% as singletons. The rearrangement joins TRBV7-6 to TRBJ2-5, with TRBD2 as a possible D gene (5 bases). The specimen was cultured CD8+ T cells from PBMCs, collected from culture after CMV antigen stimulation. The sequence derives from a human donor in good health (CMV status not recorded). Some clones in this sample may be carry-over from other donors' samples. The CDR3 protein is CASTPDGKETQYF. In nucleotides, the CDR3 is TGTGCCAGCACCCCCGACGGGAAAGAGACCCAGTACTTC.